This T cell receptor (beta chain) appears in the sequencing data of a study of blood T cell repertoires in COVID-19. Overall study: Whether acute or convalescent, the COVID-19 samples came from the United States, Italy and Spain. From T cells, B-cell-depleted T cells, or PBMCs came the material, which was cDNA or gDNA.

In the study's own analysis: It was from reference gene primer amplification that nucleated cell counts were estimated. Data came from immunoSEQ multiplex PCR; TCRdb stores just in-frame clones and leaves some out. Clonal size and the V and J genes are those of that table, whereas D and trimming came from the DNA. In the table there are 250,000 to 400,000 clones, about nine tenths of which are singletons. Each recovered donor of Cohort 3 presented with two negative PCRs, clearance, or symptom resolution. Germline V gene data show CDR1 as SEHNR and CDR2 as FQNEAQ (reference sequence). The CDR3 length is 16 residues. The V segment lost 5 bases and the J segment 3 bases; nucleotides outside the gene matches: 12.

This receptor was identified in a man aged 55-75 years who had recovered from COVID-19. The chain recombines TRBV7-9 with TRBJ2-7, with 8 bases that match TRBD2. What was sequenced was PBMCs or T cells enriched from blood (not recorded which). The CDR3 bases are TGTGCCAGCAGCCTCCAGGGTAGCGGGACACTCTACGAGCAGTACTTC. This translates into CASSLQGSGTLYEQYF.